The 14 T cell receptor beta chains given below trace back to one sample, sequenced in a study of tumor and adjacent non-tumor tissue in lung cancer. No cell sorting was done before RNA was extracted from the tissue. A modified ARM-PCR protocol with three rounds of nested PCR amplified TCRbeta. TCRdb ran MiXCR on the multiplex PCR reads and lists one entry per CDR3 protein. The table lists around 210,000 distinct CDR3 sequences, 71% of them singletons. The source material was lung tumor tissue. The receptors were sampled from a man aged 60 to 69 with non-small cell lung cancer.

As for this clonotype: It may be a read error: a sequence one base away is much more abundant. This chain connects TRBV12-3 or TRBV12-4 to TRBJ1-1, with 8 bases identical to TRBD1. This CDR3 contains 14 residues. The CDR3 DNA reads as TGTACCAGCACGCGATCGGACAGGGCCACTGAAGCTTTCTTT. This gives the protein CTSTRSDRATEAFF.

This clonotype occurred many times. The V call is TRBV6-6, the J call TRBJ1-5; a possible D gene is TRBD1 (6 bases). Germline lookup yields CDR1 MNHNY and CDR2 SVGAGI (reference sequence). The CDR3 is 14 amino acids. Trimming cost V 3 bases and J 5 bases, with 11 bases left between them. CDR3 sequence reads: CASSYSDSYQPQHF. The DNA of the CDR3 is TGTGCCAGCAGTTATTCGGACAGCTATCAGCCCCAGCATTTT.

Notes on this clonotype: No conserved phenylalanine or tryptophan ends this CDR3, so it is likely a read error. CDR3 amino acids: CASRALPYEQYL. The DNA for the CDR3 is TGTGCCAGCCGAGCCCTCCCCTACGAACAGTACCTC. V usage is TRBV6-1 and J usage is TRBJ2-7; D is unresolved. The CDR3 loop spans 12 amino acids. CDR1 and CDR2 from the germline V gene are MNHNS and SASEGT.

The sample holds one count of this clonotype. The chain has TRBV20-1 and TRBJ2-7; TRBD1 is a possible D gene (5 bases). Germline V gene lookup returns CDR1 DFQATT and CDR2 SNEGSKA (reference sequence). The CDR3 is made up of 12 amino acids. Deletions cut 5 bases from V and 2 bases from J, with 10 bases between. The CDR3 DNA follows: TGCAGTGCTCGACAGCTGGCCTACGAGCAGTACTTC. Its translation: CSARQLAYEQYF.

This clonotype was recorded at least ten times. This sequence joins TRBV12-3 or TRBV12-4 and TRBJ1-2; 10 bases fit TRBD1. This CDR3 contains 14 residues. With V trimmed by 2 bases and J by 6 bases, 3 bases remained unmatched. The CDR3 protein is CASSLYGTGDGYTF. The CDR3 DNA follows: TGTGCCAGCAGTTTATATGGGACAGGGGATGGCTACACCTTC.

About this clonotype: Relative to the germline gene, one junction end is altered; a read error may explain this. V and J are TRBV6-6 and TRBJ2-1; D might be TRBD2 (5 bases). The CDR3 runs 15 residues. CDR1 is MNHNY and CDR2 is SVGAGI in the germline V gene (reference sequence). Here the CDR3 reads CASSPKGSILNERFF. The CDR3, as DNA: TGTGCTAGCAGTCCGAAAGGGAGTATACTGAATGAGCGGTTCTTC.

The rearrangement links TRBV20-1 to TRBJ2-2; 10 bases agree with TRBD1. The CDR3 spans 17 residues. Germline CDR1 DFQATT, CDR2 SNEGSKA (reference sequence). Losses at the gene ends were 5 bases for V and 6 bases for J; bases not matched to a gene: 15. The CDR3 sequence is CSARSTRQGAHAGELFF. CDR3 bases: TGCAGTGCTCGATCTACCCGACAGGGGGCCCACGCCGGGGAGCTGTTTTTT.

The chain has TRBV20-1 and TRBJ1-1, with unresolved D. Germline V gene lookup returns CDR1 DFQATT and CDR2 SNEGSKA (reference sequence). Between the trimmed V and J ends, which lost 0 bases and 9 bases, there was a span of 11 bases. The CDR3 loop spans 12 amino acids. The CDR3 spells CSAREGAAQAFF. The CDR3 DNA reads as TGCAGTGCTAGAGAGGGAGCAGCCCAAGCTTTCTTT.

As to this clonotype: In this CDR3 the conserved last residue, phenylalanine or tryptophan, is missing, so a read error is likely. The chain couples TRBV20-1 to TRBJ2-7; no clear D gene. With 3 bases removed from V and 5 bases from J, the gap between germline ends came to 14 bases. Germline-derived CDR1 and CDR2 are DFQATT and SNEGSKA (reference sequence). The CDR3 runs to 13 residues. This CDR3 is CSASLLTDHEQYL. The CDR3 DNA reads TGCAGTGCTAGTCTCCTCACCGATCACGAGCAGTACCTC.

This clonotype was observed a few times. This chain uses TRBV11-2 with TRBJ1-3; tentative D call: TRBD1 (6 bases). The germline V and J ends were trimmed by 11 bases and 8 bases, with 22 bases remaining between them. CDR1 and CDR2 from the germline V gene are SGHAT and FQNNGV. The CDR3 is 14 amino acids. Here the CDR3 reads CADRPGPAWDTIYF. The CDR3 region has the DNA TGTGCCGACAGGCCTGGTCCAGCCTGGGACACCATATATTTT.

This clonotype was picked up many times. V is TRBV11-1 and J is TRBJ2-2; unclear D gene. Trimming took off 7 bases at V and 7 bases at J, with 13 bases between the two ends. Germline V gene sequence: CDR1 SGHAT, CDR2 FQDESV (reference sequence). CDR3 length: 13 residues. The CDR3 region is CASTAGLYGELFF. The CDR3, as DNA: TGTGCCAGCACCGCCGGGCTTTACGGGGAGCTGTTTTTT. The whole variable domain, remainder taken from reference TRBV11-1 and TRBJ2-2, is EAEVAQSPRYKITEKSQAVAFWCDPISGHATLYWYRQILGQGPELLVQFQDESVVDDSQLPKDRFSAERLKGVDSTLKIQPAELGDSAMYLCASTAGLYGELFFGEGSRLTVL.

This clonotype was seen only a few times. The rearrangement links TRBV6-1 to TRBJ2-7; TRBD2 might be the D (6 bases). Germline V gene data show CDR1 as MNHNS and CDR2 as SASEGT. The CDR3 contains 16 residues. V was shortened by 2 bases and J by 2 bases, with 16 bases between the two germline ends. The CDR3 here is CASSEQAGLPAYEQYF. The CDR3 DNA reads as TGTGCCAGCAGTGAACAGGCGGGACTCCCAGCCTACGAGCAGTACTTC.

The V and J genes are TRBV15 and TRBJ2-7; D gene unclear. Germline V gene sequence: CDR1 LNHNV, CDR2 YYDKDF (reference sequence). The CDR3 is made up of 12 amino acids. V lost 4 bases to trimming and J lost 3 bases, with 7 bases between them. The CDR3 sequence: CATSKPGYEQYF. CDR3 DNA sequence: TGTGCCACCAGCAAACCCGGCTACGAGCAGTACTTC.

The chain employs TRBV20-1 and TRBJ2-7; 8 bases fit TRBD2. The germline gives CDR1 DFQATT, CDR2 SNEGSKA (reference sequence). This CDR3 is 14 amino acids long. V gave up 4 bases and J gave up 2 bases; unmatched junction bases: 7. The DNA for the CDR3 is TGCAGTGCTACAGAACTAGCGGAGACCTACGAGCAGTACTTC. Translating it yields CSATELAETYEQYF.